The 3 T cell receptor beta chains listed next were all sequenced from one sample in a study of T cell responses to AZD1222 COVID-19 vaccine. Measured with immunoSEQ multiplex PCR; TCRdb has only the in-frame clones, and not every one. Of fewer than 110,000 clones listed, 90% to 95% were seen once; the top ten hold roughly 21%. This material consisted of peripheral blood, taken on day 0 of AZD1222 vaccination. These receptor sequences come from an adult in good health.

This rearrangement joins TRBV7-2 to TRBJ1-4, with 11 bases matching TRBD1. This CDR3 comprises 16 residues. Germline V gives CDR1 SGHTA, CDR2 FQGNSA. The ends lost 5 bases at V and 1 base at J; junction bases unmatched: 3. In DNA, the CDR3 is TGTGCCAGCAGCAAAGGGACAGGGGGAACTAATGAAAAACTGTTTTTT. It codes for CASSKGTGGTNEKLFF.

CDR3: CAARDPGNQPQHF. CDR3 nucleotide sequence: TGTGCCGCCCGGGACCCCGGGAATCAGCCCCAGCATTTT. The J gene is TRBJ1-5, the V gene TRBV10-3; TRBD1 might be the D (5 bases). CDR1 and CDR2 (germline): ENHRY, SYGVKD. Deletions cut 11 bases from V and 4 bases from J, with 15 bases between. The CDR3 runs to 13 residues.

This rearrangement joins TRBV11-2 to TRBJ2-2, with D hard to call. Deletions cut 3 bases from V and 0 bases from J, with 11 bases between. This CDR3 has 16 residues. Germline CDR1 is SGHAT and CDR2 is FQNNGV. Written as DNA, the CDR3 is TGTGCCAGCAGCTTCCCGGGCGGCGCGAACACCGGGGAGCTGTTTTTT. The encoded protein is CASSFPGGANTGELFF.